This T cell receptor (beta chain) was obtained from a study of blood T cell repertoires in COVID-19. Study details: Acute-phase and convalescent COVID-19 samples originated in the United States, Italy and Spain.

Authors' methods: Amplifying reference gene primers gave estimates of nucleated cell counts. Repertoires were generated with immunoSEQ multiplex PCR, while TCRdb's copy carries only in-frame clones and drops some. V and J calls and clone size are given by that table; D and trimming were obtained from the DNA. The data show 350,000 or so clones, almost 90% seen once. The V end was cut by 2 bases, the J end by 0 bases, with 17 bases between. The CDR3 contains 19 residues. The germline V gene has CDR1 LGHNA and CDR2 YSLEER. The sequence derives from a man aged 18-30 years with active or convalescent COVID-19. The gene calls are TRBV4-3 and TRBJ1-6, with D perhaps TRBD1 (6 bases). The sample consisted of peripheral blood. The CDR3 loop reads CASSQNSAGRGSYNSPLHF. The CDR3 DNA reads TGCGCCAGCAGCCAAAATTCGGCAGGCAGGGGCTCCTATAATTCACCCCTCCACTTT.